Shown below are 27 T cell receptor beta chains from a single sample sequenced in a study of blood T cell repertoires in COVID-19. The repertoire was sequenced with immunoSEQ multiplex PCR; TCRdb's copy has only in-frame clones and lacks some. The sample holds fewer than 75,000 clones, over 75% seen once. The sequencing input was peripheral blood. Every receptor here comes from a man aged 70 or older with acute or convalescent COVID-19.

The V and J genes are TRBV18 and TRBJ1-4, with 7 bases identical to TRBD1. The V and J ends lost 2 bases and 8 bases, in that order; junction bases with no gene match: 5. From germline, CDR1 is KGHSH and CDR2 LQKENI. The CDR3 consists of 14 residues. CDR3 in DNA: TGTGCCAGCTCACCATTTACAGGGGTCGAAAAACTGTTTTTT. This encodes CASSPFTGVEKLFF.

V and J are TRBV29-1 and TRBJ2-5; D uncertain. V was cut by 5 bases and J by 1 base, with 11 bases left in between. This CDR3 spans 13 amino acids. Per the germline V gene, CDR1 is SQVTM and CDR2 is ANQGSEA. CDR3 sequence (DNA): TGCAGCGTTACCGTGCAGTCCCAAGAGACCCAGTACTTC. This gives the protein CSVTVQSQETQYF.

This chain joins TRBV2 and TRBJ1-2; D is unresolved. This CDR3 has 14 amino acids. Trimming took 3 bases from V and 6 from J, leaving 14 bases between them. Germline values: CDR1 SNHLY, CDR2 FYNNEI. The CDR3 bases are TGTGCCAGCAGTGATGCTGTCAGTCCCCATGGCTACACCTTC. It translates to CASSDAVSPHGYTF.

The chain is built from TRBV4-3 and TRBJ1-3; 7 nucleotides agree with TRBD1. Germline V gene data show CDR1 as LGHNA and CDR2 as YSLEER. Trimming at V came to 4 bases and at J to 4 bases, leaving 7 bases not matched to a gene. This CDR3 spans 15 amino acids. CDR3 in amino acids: CASSREQGFGNTIYF. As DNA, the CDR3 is TGCGCCAGCAGCCGAGAACAGGGGTTCGGAAACACCATATATTTT.

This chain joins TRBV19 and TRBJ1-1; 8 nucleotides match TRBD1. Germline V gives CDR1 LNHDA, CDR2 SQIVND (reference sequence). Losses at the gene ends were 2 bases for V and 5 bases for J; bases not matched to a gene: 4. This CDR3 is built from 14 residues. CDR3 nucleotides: TGTGCCAGTAGTATACAGGGGGCAGGGACTGAAGCTTTCTTT. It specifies CASSIQGAGTEAFF.

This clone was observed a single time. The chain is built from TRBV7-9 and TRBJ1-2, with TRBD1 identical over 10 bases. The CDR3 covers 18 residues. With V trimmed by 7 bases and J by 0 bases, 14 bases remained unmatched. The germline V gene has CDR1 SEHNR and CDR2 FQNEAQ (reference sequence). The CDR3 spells CASIPSPGQGTTNYGYTF. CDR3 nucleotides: TGTGCCAGCATTCCAAGTCCGGGACAGGGGACCACTAACTATGGCTACACCTTC.

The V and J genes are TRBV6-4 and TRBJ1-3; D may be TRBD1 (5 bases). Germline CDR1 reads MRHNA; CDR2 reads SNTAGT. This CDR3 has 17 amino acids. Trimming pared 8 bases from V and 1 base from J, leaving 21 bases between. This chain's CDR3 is CASEPFRVRSSGNTIYF. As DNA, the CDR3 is TGTGCCAGCGAGCCCTTCAGGGTAAGGTCATCTGGAAACACCATATATTTT.

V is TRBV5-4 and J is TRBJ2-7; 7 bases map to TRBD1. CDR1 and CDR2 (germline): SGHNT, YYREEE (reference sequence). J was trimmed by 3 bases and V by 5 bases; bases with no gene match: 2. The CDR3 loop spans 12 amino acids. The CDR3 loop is CASRRQGYEQYF. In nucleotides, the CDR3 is TGTGCCAGCAGACGACAGGGCTACGAGCAGTACTTC.

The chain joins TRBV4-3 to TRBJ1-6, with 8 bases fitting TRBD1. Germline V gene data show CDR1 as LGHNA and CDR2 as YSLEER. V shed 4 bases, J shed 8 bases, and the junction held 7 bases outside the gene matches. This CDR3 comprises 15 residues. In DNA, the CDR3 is TGCGCCAGCAGCCCAATGGGACAGGAGGATTCACCCCTCCACTTT. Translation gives CASSPMGQEDSPLHF.

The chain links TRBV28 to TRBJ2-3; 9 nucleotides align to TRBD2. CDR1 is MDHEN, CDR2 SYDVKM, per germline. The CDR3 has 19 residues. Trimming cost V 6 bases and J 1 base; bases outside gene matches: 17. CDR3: CASSSLGRGGDLGTDTQYF. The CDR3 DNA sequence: TGTGCCAGCAGCTCGCTGGGGCGGGGGGGCGACTTGGGCACAGATACGCAGTATTTT.

The CDR3 loop is CASSQGGGEETQYF. The CDR3, as DNA: TGTGCCAGCAGCCAAGGTGGTGGAGAAGAGACCCAGTACTTC. The chain uses TRBV4-2 and TRBJ2-5; no firm D call. V gave up 1 base and J gave up 3 bases, with 9 bases separating them. The length of the CDR3 is 14 residues. Germline CDR1 reads LGHNA; CDR2 reads YNFKEQ.

CDR3 nucleotides: TGTGCCAGCAGCTTACCGGGACAGGGGTCCGACGAGCGAGGAAACACTGAAGCTTTCTTT. Protein sequence: CASSLPGQGSDERGNTEAFF. The chain employs TRBV7-6 and TRBJ1-1; TRBD1 aligns across 10 bases. Germline V gene sequence: CDR1 SGHVS, CDR2 FNYEAQ. The J segment lost 2 bases and the V segment lost 2 bases, leaving 17 bases of the junction unmatched. This CDR3 has 20 residues.

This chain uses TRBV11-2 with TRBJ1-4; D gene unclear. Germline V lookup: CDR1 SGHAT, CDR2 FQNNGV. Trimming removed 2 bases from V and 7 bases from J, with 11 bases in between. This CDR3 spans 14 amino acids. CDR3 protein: CASSLMAGGEKLFF. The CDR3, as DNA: TGTGCCAGCAGCTTAATGGCAGGTGGTGAAAAACTGTTTTTT.

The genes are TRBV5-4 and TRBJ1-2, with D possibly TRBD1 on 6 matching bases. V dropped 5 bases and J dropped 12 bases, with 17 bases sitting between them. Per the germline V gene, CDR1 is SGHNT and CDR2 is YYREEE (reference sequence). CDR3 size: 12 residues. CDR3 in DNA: TGTGCCAGCAGTTTTCATGGGGGCGAGAACACCTTC. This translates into CASSFHGGENTF.

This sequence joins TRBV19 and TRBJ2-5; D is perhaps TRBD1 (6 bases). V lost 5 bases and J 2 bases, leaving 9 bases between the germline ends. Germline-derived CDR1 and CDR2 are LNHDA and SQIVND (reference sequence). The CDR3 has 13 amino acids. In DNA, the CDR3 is TGTGCCAGTAGTCCCGGGACACAAGAGACCCAGTACTTC. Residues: CASSPGTQETQYF.

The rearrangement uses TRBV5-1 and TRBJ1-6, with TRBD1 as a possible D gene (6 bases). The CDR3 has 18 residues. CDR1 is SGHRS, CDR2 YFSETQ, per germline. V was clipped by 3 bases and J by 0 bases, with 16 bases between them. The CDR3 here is CASSWDRQEPSYNSPLHF. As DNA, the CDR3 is TGCGCCAGCAGCTGGGATAGACAGGAGCCCTCCTATAATTCACCCCTCCACTTT.

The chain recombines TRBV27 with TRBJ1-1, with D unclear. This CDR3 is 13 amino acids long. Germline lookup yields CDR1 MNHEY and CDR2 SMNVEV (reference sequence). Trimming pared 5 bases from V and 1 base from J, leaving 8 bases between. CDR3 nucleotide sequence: TGTGCCAGCAGTCTCACAGAGAACACTGAAGCTTTCTTT. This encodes CASSLTENTEAFF.

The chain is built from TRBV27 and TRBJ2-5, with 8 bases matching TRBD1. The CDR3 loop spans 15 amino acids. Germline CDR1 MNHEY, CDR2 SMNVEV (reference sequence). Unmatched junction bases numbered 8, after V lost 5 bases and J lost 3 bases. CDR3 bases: TGTGCCAGCAGTCCCCTGGGACAGGCGAAAGAGACCCAGTACTTC. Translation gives CASSPLGQAKETQYF.

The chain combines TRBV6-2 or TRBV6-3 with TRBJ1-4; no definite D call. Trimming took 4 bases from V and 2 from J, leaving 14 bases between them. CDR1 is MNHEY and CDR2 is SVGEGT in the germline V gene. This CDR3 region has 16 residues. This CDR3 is CASSSPLRRTNEKLFF. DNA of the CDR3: TGTGCCAGCAGTTCTCCCCTCCGGAGGACTAATGAAAAACTGTTTTTT.

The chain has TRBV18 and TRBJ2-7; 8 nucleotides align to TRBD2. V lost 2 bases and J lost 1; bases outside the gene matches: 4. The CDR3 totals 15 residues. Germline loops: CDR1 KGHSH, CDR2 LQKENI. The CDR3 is CASSPSGGRSYEQYF. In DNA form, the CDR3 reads TGTGCCAGCTCACCAAGCGGGGGTCGATCCTACGAGCAGTACTTC. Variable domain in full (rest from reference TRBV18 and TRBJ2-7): NAGVMQNPRHLVRRRGQEARLRCSPMKGHSHVYWYRQLPEEGLKFMVYLQKENIIDESGMPKERFSAEFPKEGPSILRIQQVVRGDSAAYFCASSPSGGRSYEQYFGPGTRLTVT.

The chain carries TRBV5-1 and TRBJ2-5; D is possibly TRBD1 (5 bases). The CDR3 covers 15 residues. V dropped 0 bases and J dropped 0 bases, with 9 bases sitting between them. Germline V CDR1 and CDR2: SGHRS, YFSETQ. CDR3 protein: CASSLGRVYQETQYF. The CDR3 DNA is TGCGCCAGCAGCTTGGGCAGGGTGTACCAAGAGACCCAGTACTTC.

The CDR3 region is CASSDLGQNSGNTIYF. In nucleotides, the CDR3 is TGTGCCAGCAGTGATCTCGGACAGAACTCTGGAAACACCATATATTTT. This chain uses TRBV25-1 with TRBJ1-3; possibly TRBD1 for D (6 bases). Trimming removed 3 bases at V and 0 bases at J, with 12 bases between. This CDR3 spans 16 amino acids. The germline V gene encodes CDR1 MGHDK and CDR2 SYGVNS.

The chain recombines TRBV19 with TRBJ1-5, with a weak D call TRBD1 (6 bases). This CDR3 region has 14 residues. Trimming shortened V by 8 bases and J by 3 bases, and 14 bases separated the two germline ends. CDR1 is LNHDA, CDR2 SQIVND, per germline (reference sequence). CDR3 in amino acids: CASALRTDNQPQHF. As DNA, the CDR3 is TGTGCCAGTGCCCTAAGGACAGACAATCAGCCCCAGCATTTT.

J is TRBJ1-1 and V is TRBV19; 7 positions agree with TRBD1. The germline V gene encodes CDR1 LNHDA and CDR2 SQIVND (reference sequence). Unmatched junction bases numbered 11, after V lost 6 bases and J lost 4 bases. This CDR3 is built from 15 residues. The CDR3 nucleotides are TGTGCCAGTAGAATCTCCGGGACAGAGGGCACTGAAGCTTTCTTT. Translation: CASRISGTEGTEAFF.

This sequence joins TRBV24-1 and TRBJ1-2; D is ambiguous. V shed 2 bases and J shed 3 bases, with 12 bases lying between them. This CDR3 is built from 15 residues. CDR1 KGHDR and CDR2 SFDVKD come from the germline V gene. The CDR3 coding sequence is TGTGCCACCAGTGATTCGGGGATACTAGACTATGGCTACACCTTC. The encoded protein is CATSDSGILDYGYTF.

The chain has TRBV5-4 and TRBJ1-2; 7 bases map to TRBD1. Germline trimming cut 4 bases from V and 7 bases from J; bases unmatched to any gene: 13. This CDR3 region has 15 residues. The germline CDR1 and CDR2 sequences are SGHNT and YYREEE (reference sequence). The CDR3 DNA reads TGTGCCAGCAGCATGGGGACAGAATGGATAAGTGGCTACACCTTC. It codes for CASSMGTEWISGYTF.

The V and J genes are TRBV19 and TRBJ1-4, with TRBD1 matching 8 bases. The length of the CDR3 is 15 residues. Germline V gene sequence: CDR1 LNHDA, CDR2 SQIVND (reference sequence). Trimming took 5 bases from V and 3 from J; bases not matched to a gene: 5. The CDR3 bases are TGTGCCAGTAGTTCCAGGGGGCGACCTAATGAAAAACTGTTTTTT. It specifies CASSSRGRPNEKLFF.